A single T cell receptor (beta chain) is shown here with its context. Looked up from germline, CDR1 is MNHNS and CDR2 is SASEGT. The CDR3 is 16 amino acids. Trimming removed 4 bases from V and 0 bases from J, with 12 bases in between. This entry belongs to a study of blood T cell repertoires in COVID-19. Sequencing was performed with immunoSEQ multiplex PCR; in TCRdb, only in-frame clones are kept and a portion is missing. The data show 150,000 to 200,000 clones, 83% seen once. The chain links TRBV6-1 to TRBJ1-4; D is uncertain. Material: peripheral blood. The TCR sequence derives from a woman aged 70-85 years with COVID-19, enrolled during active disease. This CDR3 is CASSGGLSATNEKLFF. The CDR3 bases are TGTGCCAGCAGTGGTGGACTGTCGGCAACTAATGAAAAACTGTTTTTT.